Below, one T cell receptor (beta chain) is given with its context. This specimen comes from a study of blood T cell repertoires in COVID-19. Looking at the study overall: COVID-19 samples from acute and convalescent phases originated in the United States, Italy and Spain.

As processed by the authors: By means of reference gene primer amplification, nucleated cell counts were estimated. Clones were read by immunoSEQ multiplex PCR, and TCRdb kept only the in-frame ones, dropping some. The DNA was the basis for D and trimming; V, J and clone size are from that table. This table holds over 45,000 clones, approximately 90% found once. V was clipped by 2 bases and J by 6 bases; unmatched bases: 5. CDR3 length equals 15 residues. CDR1 is MNHEY, CDR2 SVGAGI, per germline. This chain uses TRBV6-5 with TRBJ2-7; 12 bases map to TRBD2. The sequence derives from a man between 45 and 60 years old with acute or convalescent COVID-19. Sequencing used peripheral blood. CDR3 region: CASSYQPGLAGEQYF. CDR3 coding DNA: TGTGCCAGCAGTTACCAACCGGGACTAGCGGGCGAGCAGTACTTC.